The present T cell receptor beta chain was sequenced within a study of blood T cell repertoires in COVID-19. Turning to the study itself: T cells, B-cell-depleted T cells, or PBMCs provided the cDNA or gDNA that served as material.

Participant ages covered about 18 to 100 years across approximately 25 US areas. Study processing details: Reference gene primer amplification in the assay estimated nucleated cell counts. Libraries were prepared by immunoSEQ multiplex PCR; TCRdb keeps only in-frame clonotypes and omits some of them. D and trimming were read from the DNA, whereas the V and J calls and clone size are those reported in that table. The sample has 200,000 to 250,000 clones; roughly 77% are singletons. V lost 3 bases to trimming and J lost 10 bases; unmatched junction nucleotides: 9. In germline, CDR1 is SGHRS, CDR2 YFSETQ. The CDR3 has 14 residues.

The TCR comes from a man in his forties or fifties who had recovered from COVID-19. The gene calls are TRBV5-1 and TRBJ1-2; 10 bases line up with TRBD1. Sequencing was performed on PBMCs or T cells enriched from blood (not recorded which). CDR3 sequence: CASSSTNGTGVYTF. The CDR3 DNA reads as TGCGCCAGCAGCTCAACTAATGGGACAGGGGTCTACACCTTC.